These T cell receptor beta chains were read from a single sample in a study of blood T cell repertoires in COVID-19. TCRdb keeps only in-frame clones here, not all; method: immunoSEQ multiplex PCR. The sample holds around 70,000 clones; roughly 84% are singletons and the top ten take under 7%. Sequencing used peripheral blood. Source of these receptors: a man over 45 with active COVID-19. The CDR3 runs from the conserved cysteine through the conserved F or W. A D gene is named only where the DNA matches it firmly. Some rows mark clone size as missing; the rest say once, few, many or name a class of expanded clone.

D gene	V gene	J gene	clone size	CDR3 DNA	CDR3 protein
TRBD1	TRBV19	TRBJ1-2	-	TGTGCCAGTAGCTCGACAGGGGATCGTGGCTACACCTTC	CASSSTGDRGYTF
TRBD1	TRBV5-1	TRBJ1-2	-	TGCGCCAGCCTCCGCAATACAGGGGACGCCGGCTACACCTTC	CASLRNTGDAGYTF
-	TRBV6-5	TRBJ1-2	few	TGTGCCAGCAGTTACGACATCCTCACGGGGGGCTACACCTTC	CASSYDILTGGYTF
-	TRBV19	TRBJ1-4	-	TGTGCCAGTAGTCGACAGGATCTTTCCGAAAAACTGTTTTTT	CASSRQDLSEKLFF
-	TRBV28	TRBJ1-5	medium-sized	TGTGCCAGAAGGAACCTGGGAGGGAGCAATCAGCCCCAGCATTTT	CARRNLGGSNQPQHF
TRBD1	TRBV28	TRBJ1-3	once	TGTGCCAGCAGCCGAACGGGACAGGCCTCTGGAAACACCATATATTTT	CASSRTGQASGNTIYF
TRBD1	TRBV25-1	TRBJ1-1	-	TGTGCCAGCAGCGGGACAGGGGAGAACACTGAAGCTTTCTTT	CASSGTGENTEAFF
TRBD1	TRBV7-9	TRBJ1-3	-	TGTGCCAGCAGCGCCGGACAGGGAAGCTCTGGAAACACCATATATTTT	CASSAGQGSSGNTIYF
-	TRBV9	TRBJ2-3	-	TGTGCCAGCAGCGTAGACAGATCCGCAGATACGCAGTATTTT	CASSVDRSADTQYF
-	TRBV5-1	TRBJ2-2	-	TGCGCCAGCAGCTTACAGGGTAACACCGGGGAGCTGTTTTTT	CASSLQGNTGELFF
-	TRBV28	TRBJ2-1	-	TGTGCCAGCAGTCCCCGACAGGGGCTAGCGGGATCCTTTGAGCAGTTCTTC	CASSPRQGLAGSFEQFF
TRBD2	TRBV6-1	TRBJ2-5	-	TGTGCCAGCAGTGAACCGGGGCCCACTAGCGACTTC	CASSEPGPTSDF
-	TRBV7-9	TRBJ1-1	few	TGTGCCAGCAGCTTAGCGCTGGCAGGTACGAACACTGAAGCTTTCTTT	CASSLALAGTNTEAFF
-	TRBV28	TRBJ1-3	-	TGTGCCAGCAGTAGGGGCGGAAACACCATATATTTT	CASSRGGNTIYF
TRBD2	TRBV6-5	TRBJ2-3	once	TGTGCCAGCAATCGACTAGCGGGAGGGGATACGCAGTATTTT	CASNRLAGGDTQYF
-	TRBV4-2	TRBJ1-3	-	TGTGCCAGCAGCAAAGGTCAAGGGGGAGTAGCTGGAAACACCATATATTTT	CASSKGQGGVAGNTIYF
TRBD1	TRBV5-1	TRBJ1-3	-	TGCGCCAGCAGTTCAGGACAGGAGGGGCCTGGAAACACCATATATTTT	CASSSGQEGPGNTIYF
-	TRBV7-3	TRBJ1-2	-	TGTGCCAGCAGCCAAACCGGGGGGAAAGGCTACACCTTC	CASSQTGGKGYTF
TRBD2	TRBV10-2	TRBJ2-7	-	TGCGCCAGCAGCCCTACTAGCGGGAACTACGAGCAGTACTTC	CASSPTSGNYEQYF
-	TRBV28	TRBJ2-7	-	TGTGCCAGCAGTTTGGTAGTAGCGTCGGTCAACGAGCAGTACTTC	CASSLVVASVNEQYF
-	TRBV7-6	TRBJ2-1	-	TGTGCCAGCAGCTTAATTTCATCGAGGCAGGGGACCCCTTACAATGAGCAGTTCTTC	CASSLISSRQGTPYNEQFF
TRBD2	TRBV7-2	TRBJ2-1	-	TGTGCCAGCAGCTCGTTAGCGGGGGGGACCAATGAGCAGTTCTTC	CASSSLAGGTNEQFF